Listed here are 11 T cell receptor beta chains from one sample, sequenced in a study of control samples from healthy donors and cancer patients. Method: immunoSEQ multiplex PCR; TCRdb's copy keeps in-frame clones and lacks some. The table records fewer than 40,000 clones, approximately 93% of them present only once. The sequencing input was PBMCs. These TCRs come from a man aged 40-50 years with colorectal cancer.

The chain employs TRBV7-8 and TRBJ2-2; tentatively, D is TRBD2 (5 bases). CDR3 length: 14 amino acids. The germline gives CDR1 SGHVS, CDR2 FQNEAQ. The germline V and J ends were trimmed by 4 bases and 0 bases, with 6 bases remaining between them. The CDR3 DNA sequence: TGTGCCAGCAGCTCCGGGACGAACACCGGGGAGCTGTTTTTT. Translation: CASSSGTNTGELFF.

The chain has TRBV7-9 and TRBJ1-6; a weak D match, TRBD1 (6 bases). V was pared by 2 bases and J by 9 bases, with 14 bases between. The CDR3 is made up of 15 amino acids. CDR1 is SEHNR, CDR2 FQNEAQ, per germline (reference sequence). The CDR3 loop is CASSLLGASGSPLHF. The CDR3 nucleotides read TGTGCCAGCAGCTTACTGGGGGCTTCGGGTTCACCCCTCCACTTT.

CDR3 nucleotide sequence: TGTGCCAGCAGTTGGCTGCTGGGAGGGGGCGGCGATGAGCAGTTCTTC. Its translation: CASSWLLGGGGDEQFF. V gene TRBV6-5 combines with J gene TRBJ2-1; the D call may be TRBD1 or TRBD2 (7 bases each). Trimming took 4 bases from V and 8 from J, leaving 21 bases between them. Germline V gives CDR1 MNHEY, CDR2 SVGAGI. This CDR3 is built from 16 residues.

The chain employs TRBV6-5 and TRBJ1-4, with 7 bases aligning to TRBD1. From germline, CDR1 is MNHEY and CDR2 SVGAGI. CDR3 length: 15 residues. V shed 5 bases and J 8 bases; nucleotides not matched to a gene: 11. The chain's CDR3 is CASSKRGGATEKLFF. DNA of the CDR3: TGTGCCAGCAGTAAAAGAGGGGGCGCGACGGAAAAACTGTTTTTT.

The chain uses TRBV6-4 and TRBJ1-3; TRBD1 matches 11 bases. There are 16 residues in the CDR3. Unmatched junction bases numbered 12, after V lost 10 bases and J lost 4 bases. Germline V gene data show CDR1 as MRHNA and CDR2 as SNTAGT. This CDR3 reads CAIEPGQGASGNTIYF. DNA for the CDR3: TGTGCCATCGAGCCTGGACAGGGGGCGTCCGGAAACACCATATATTTT.

The genes are TRBV29-1 and TRBJ1-3; possibly TRBD1 for D (6 bases). The CDR3 has 15 amino acids. Trimming removed 6 bases at V and 0 bases at J, with 15 bases between. Germline V gene lookup returns CDR1 SQVTM and CDR2 ANQGSEA. The CDR3 nucleotides read TGCAGCGTAGAACAGGGAAGGGCCTCTGGAAACACCATATATTTT. As protein: CSVEQGRASGNTIYF.

This chain links TRBV15 with TRBJ1-1; D unresolved. The V gene's germline CDR1 is LNHNV and CDR2 YYDKDF (reference sequence). The CDR3 has 15 residues. Trimming took 0 bases from V and 5 from J, leaving 13 bases between them. The DNA of the CDR3 is TGTGCCACCAGCAGAGAGCGGGCCCTAGGTACTGAAGCTTTCTTT. It codes for CATSRERALGTEAFF.

The V call is TRBV2, the J call TRBJ1-2; D is possibly TRBD1 (5 bases). V was clipped by 9 bases and J by 7 bases, with 24 bases between them. The germline CDR1 and CDR2 sequences are SNHLY and FYNNEI. The CDR3 covers 15 residues. CDR3 DNA sequence: TGTGCCAGACCGCGGGACGGACAACATTCCCCTGGCTACACCTTC. As protein: CARPRDGQHSPGYTF.

The genes are TRBV18 and TRBJ2-7; 9 positions match TRBD2. The CDR3 contains 15 residues. Unmatched junction bases numbered 4, after V lost 4 bases and J lost 0 bases. Germline CDR1 reads KGHSH; CDR2 reads LQKENI. Here the CDR3 reads CASSLERGDSYEQYF. DNA for the CDR3: TGTGCCAGCTCACTGGAGCGGGGGGACTCCTACGAGCAGTACTTC.

This clone has a single count. The chain couples TRBV3-1 (or the pseudogene TRBV3-2) to TRBJ1-6, with a possible D match to TRBD1 (5 bases). CDR3 length equals 20 residues. Deletions cut 1 base from V and 0 bases from J, with 19 bases between. In germline, CDR1 is LGHDT, CDR2 YNNKEL (reference sequence). CDR3 region: CASSQGVSGTSSSYNSPLHF. CDR3 DNA sequence: TGTGCCAGCAGCCAAGGTGTCTCCGGGACCAGCAGCTCCTATAATTCACCCCTCCACTTT.

The V call is TRBV4-1, the J call TRBJ2-1; D possibly uses TRBD1 or TRBD2 (5 bases each). In germline, CDR1 is MGHRA, CDR2 YSYEKL. The V end lost 2 bases, the J end lost 0 bases, and 17 bases lay between the germline ends. The CDR3 is 18 residues long. CDR3 coding DNA: TGCGCCAGCAGCCAAAGTGTAGGGACGGGGAGCTCCTACAATGAGCAGTTCTTC. The encoded protein is CASSQSVGTGSSYNEQFF.